The clone carrying this T cell receptor beta chain has just a few counts. Regions amplified from RNA transcripts were the TCR beta CDR3 regions. Carried out on the TCR CDR3, a first-round RT-PCR used the HTBI primer set. TCRdb re-called the multiplex PCR reads with MiXCR, one entry per CDR3 protein. The data show over 500,000 distinct CDR3 sequences, more than 15% seen once. This sample is part of a study of T cells in Graves' hyperthyroidism and ophthalmopathy. The CDR3 is made up of 15 amino acids. Germline V gene data show CDR1 as SQVTM and CDR2 as ANQGSEA. After removal of 6 bases from V and 2 bases from J, the junction contained 11 bases not matched to a gene. On the basis of clinical symptoms, serum thyroxine and TRAb, thyroid ultrasound and orbital computed tomography, diagnoses were made.

The sequence was obtained from a young woman with Graves' ophthalmopathy. The chain has TRBV29-1 and TRBJ1-2; 8 nucleotides match TRBD1. The specimen sequenced was blood. The CDR3 DNA is TGCAGCGTCGACCCCCGGGACAGGAGGAACTATGGCTACACCTTC. This gives the protein CSVDPRDRRNYGYTF. The full variable domain, rest sourced from reference TRBV29-1 and TRBJ1-2, is SAVISQKPSRDICQRGTSLTIQCQVDSQVTMMFWYRQQPGQSLTLIATANQGSEATYESGFVIDKFPISRPNLTFSTLTVSNMSPEDSSIYLCSVDPRDRRNYGYTFGSGTRLTVV.